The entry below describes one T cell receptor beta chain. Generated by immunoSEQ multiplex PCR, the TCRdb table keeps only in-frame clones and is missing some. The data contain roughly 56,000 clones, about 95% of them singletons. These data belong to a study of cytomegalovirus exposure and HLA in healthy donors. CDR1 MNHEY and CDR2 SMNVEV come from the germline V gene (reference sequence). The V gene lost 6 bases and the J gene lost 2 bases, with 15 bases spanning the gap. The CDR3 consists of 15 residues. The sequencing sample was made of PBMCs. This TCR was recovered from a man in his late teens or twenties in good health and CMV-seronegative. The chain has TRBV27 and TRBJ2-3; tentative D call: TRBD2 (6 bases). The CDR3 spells CASSPTGVLTDTQYF. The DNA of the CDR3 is TGTGCCAGCAGCCCAACGGGGGTCCTCACAGATACGCAGTATTTT.